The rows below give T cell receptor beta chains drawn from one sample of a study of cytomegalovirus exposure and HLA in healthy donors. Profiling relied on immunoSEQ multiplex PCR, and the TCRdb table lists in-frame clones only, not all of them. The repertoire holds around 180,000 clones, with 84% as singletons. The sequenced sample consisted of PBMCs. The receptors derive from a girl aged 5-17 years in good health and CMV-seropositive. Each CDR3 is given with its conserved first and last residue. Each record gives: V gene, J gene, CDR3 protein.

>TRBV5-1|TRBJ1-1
CASSLGQANTEAFF
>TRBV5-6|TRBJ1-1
CASSAGQTVAEAFF
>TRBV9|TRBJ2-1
CASSGRGPDYGYNEQFF
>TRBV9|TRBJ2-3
CASSVGSGVTDTQYF
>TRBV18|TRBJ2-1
CASSPADRGLNEQFF
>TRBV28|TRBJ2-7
CASSSLRIGLAPYYEQYF
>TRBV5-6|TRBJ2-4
CASSLAGRDIQYF
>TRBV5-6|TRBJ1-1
CASSPTRTGVNTEAFF
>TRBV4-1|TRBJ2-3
CASSQYQTDTQYF
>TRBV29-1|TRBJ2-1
CSVEVEGKPGDEQFF
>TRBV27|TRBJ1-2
CASSLNRGLNYGYTF
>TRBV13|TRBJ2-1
CASSQRIAGVYYNEQFF
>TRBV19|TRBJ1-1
CASSIFQGTTTEAFF
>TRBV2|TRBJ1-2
CASRGSGQGGDYGYTF
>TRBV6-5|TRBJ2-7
CASKTGLGYEQYF
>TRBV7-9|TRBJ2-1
CASRISSGGSYNEQFF
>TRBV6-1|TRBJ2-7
CASSMDTAYEQYF
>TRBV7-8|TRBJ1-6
CASSFRDRASSYNSPLHF
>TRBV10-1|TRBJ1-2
CASSAGDRVGGYTF
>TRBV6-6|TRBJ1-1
CASSTSDRATEAFF
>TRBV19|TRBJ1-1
CASSRQLSGTEAFF
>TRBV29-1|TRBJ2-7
CSVDGAAPNVYEQYF
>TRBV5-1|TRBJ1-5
CASSLGGLQPQHF
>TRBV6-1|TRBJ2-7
CASSWDTDYEQYF
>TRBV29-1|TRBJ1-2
CSVADRAGAANYGYTF
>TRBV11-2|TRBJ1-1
CASSPAGTGFAFF
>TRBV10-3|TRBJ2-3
CAIRSDRASTDTQYF
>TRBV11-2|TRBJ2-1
CASRWSQDEQFF
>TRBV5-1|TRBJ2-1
CASSSVLAYNEQFF
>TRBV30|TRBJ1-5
CAWDTGKQPQHF
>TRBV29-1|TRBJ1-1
CSVAGGTGSFLNTEAFF
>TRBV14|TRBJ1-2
CASTPYDTNYGYTF
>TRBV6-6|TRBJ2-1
CASSYTGYNEQFF
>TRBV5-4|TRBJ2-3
CATRPTSGLSNTQYF
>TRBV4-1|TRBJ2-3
CASSDTGTGGADTQYF
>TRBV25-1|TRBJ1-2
CASSPGQGGYTF
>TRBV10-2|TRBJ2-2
CASRWTGGNTGELFF
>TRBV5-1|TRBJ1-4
CASSLQGIGSNEKLFF
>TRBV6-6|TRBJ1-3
CASGGASSGNTIYF
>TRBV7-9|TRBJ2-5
CASSLQGTQETQYF
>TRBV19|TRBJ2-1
CASSYPGLDEQFF
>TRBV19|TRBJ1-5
CASNLQGGGPQHF
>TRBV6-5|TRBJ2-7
CASSYRDRGFYEQYF
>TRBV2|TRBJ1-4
CASTVTGGEYEKLFF
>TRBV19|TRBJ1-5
CASSIGGTGDQPQHF
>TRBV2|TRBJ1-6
CASSLTGDDNSPLHF
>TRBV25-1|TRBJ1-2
CASSEMDRGLEYGYTF
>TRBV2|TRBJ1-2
CASRDNSYTF
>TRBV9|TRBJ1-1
CASSVKKNTEAFF
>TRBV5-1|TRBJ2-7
CASSSLAGVYEQYF
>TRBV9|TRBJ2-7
CASSVDAGGRYEQYF